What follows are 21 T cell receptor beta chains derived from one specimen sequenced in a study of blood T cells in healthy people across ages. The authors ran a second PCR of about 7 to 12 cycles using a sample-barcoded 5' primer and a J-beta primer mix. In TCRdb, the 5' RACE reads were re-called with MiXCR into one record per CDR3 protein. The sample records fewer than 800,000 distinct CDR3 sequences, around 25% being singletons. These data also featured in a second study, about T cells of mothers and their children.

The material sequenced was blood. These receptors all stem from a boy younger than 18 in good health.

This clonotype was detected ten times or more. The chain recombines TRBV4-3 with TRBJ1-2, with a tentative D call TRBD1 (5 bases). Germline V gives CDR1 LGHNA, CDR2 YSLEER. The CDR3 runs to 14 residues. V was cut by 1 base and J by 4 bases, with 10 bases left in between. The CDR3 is CASSQGGRGYGYTF. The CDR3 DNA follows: TGCGCCAGCAGCCAAGGGGGACGAGGCTATGGCTACACCTTC.

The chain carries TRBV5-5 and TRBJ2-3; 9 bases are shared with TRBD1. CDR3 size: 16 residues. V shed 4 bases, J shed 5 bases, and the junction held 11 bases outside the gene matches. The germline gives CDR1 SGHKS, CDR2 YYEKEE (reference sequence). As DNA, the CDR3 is TGTGCCAGCAGCCTGAGGACAGGGGAGTTCGGAGATACGCAGTATTTT. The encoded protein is CASSLRTGEFGDTQYF.

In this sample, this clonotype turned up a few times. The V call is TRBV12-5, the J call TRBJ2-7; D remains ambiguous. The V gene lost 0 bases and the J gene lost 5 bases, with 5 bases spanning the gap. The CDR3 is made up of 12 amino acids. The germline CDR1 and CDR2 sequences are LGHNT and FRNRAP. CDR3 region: CASGLVDHEQYF. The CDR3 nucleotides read TGTGCTAGTGGTTTGGTAGACCACGAGCAGTACTTC.

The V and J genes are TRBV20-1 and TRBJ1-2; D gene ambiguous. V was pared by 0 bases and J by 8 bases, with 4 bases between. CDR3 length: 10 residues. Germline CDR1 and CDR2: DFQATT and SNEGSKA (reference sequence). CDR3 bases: TGCAGTGCTAGAGATCTCGGCTACACCTTC. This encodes CSARDLGYTF.

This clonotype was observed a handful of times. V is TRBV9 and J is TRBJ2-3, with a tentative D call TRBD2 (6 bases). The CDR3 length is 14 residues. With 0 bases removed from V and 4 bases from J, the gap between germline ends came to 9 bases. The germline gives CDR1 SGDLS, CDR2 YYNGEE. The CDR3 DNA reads TGTGCCAGCAGCGTAGAGGAGGGCCCAGATACGCAGTATTTT. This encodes CASSVEEGPDTQYF. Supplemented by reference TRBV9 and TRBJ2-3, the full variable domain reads DSGVTQTPKHLITATGQRVTLRCSPRSGDLSVYWYQQSLDQGLQFLIQYYNGEERAKGNILERFSAQQFPDLHSELNLSSLELGDSALYFCASSVEEGPDTQYFGPGTRLTVL.

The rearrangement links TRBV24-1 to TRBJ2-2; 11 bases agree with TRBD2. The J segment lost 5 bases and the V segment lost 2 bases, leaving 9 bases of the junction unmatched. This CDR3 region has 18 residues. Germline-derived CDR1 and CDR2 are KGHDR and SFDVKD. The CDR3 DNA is TGTGCCACCAGTGATTCTCTAGCGGGGGGATGGCGGACCGGGGAGCTGTTTTTT. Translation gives CATSDSLAGGWRTGELFF.

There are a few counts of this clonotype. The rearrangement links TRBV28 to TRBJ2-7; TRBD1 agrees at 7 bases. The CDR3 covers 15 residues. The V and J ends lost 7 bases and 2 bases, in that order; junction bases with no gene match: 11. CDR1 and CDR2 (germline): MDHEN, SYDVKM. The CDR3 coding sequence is TGTGCCAGCACCCAAAACAGGGGAACGGCCTACGAGCAGTACTTC. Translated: CASTQNRGTAYEQYF.

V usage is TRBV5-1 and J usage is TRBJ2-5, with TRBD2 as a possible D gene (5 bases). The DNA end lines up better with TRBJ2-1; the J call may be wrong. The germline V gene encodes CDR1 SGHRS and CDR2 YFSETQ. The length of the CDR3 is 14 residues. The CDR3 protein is CASSFTGSNNEQFF. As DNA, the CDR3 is TGCGCCAGCAGCTTTACGGGGTCGAACAATGAGCAGTTCTTC.

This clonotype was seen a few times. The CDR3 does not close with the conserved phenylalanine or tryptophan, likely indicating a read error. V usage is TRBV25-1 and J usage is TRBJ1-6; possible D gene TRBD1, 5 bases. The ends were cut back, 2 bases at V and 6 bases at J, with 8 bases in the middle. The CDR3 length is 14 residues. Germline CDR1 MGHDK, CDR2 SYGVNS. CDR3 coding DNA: TGTGCCAGCAGTGAAGGGGGGTCTAATTCACCCCTCCACCTT. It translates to CASSEGGSNSPLHL.

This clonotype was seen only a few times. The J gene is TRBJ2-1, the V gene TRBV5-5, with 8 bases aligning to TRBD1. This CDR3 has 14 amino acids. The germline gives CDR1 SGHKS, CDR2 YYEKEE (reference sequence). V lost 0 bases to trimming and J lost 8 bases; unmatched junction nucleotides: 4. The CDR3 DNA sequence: TGTGCCAGCAGCTTGGGACAGGGGACCGATGAGCAGTTCTTC. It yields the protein CASSLGQGTDEQFF.

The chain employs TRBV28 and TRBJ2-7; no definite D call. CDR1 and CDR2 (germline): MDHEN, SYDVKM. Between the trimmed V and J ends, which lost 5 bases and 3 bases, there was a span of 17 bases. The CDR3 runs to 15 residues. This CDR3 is CASSHPGQRGYEQYF. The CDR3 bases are TGTGCCAGCAGTCACCCGGGCCAGAGAGGCTACGAGCAGTACTTC.

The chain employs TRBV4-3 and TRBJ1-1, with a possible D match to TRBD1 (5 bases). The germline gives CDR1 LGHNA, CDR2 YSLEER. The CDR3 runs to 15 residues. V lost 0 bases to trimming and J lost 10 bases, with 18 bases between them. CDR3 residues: CASSQDSWPARGAFF. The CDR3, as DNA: TGCGCCAGCAGCCAAGATTCCTGGCCTGCGAGGGGAGCTTTCTTT.

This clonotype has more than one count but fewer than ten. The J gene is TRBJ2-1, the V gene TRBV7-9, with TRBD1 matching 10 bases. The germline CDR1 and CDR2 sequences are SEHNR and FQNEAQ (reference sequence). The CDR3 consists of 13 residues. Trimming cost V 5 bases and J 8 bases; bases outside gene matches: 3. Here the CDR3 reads CASSAGTGDEQFF. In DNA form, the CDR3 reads TGTGCCAGCAGCGCCGGGACAGGGGATGAGCAGTTCTTC.

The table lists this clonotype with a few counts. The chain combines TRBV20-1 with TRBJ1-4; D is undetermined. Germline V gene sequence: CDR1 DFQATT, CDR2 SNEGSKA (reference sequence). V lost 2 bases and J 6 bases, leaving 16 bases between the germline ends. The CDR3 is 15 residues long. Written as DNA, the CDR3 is TGCAGTGCTAGATTAAGGTCGTCATACGATGAAAAACTGTTTTTT. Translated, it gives CSARLRSSYDEKLFF.

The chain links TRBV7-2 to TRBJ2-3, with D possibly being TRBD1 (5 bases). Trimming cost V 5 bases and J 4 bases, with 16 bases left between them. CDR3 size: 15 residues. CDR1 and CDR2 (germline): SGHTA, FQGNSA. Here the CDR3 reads CASSQLKGLADTQYF. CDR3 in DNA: TGTGCCAGCAGCCAACTAAAGGGGTTGGCAGATACGCAGTATTTT.

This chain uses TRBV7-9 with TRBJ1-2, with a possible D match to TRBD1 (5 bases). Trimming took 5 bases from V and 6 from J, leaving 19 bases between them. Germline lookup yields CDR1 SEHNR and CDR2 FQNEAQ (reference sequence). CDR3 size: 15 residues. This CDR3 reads CASSPDPGQEHGYTF. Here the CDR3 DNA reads TGTGCCAGCAGCCCAGACCCCGGACAAGAGCATGGCTACACCTTC.

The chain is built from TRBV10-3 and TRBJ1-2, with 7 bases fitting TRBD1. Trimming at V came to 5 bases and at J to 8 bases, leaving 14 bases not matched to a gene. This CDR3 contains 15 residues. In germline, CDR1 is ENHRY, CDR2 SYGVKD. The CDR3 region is CAISPGQASPLGYTF. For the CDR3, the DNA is TGTGCCATCAGTCCTGGACAGGCCTCCCCTCTAGGCTACACCTTC.

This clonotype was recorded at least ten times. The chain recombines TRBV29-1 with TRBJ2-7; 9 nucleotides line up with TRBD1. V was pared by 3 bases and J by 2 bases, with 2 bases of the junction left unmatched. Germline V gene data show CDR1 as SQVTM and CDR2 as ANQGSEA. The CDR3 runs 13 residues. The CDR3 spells CSVEGTGTYEQYF. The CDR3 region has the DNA TGCAGCGTTGAGGGGACAGGGACCTACGAGCAGTACTTC.

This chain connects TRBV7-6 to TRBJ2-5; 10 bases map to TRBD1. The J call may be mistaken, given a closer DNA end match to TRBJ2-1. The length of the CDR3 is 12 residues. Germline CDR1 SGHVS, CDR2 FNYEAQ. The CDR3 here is CASGTGATEQFF. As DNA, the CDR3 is TGTGCCTCGGGGACAGGGGCGACTGAGCAGTTCTTC.

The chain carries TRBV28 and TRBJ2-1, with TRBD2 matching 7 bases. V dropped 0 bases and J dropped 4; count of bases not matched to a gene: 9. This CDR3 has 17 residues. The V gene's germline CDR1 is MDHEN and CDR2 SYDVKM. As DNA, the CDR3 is TGTGCCAGCAGTTTATGGGAGCTAGCGGACCCATACAATGAGCAGTTCTTC. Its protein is CASSLWELADPYNEQFF.

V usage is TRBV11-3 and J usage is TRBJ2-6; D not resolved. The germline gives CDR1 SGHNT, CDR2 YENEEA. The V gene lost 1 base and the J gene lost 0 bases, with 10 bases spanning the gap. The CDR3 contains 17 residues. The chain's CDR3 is CASSLGQASSGANVLTF. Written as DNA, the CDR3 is TGTGCCAGCAGCTTAGGCCAGGCGAGCTCTGGGGCCAACGTCCTGACTTTC.